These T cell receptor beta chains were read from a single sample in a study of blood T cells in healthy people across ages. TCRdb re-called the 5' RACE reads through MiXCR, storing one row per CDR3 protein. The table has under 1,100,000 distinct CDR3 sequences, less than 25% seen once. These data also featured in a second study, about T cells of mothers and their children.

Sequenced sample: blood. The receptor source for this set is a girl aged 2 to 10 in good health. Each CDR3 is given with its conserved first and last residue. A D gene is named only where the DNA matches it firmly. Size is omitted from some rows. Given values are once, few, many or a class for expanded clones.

TGTGCCAGCAGCCATCTAGCGGGGCTCTACGAGCAGTACTTC CASSHLAGLYEQYF TRBJ2-7 few TRBV7-9 TRBD2
TGTGCCAGCAGCCCCCAGAGGGGGGGCGAGTCCGGGGAGCTGTTTTTT CASSPQRGGESGELFF TRBJ2-2 . TRBV6-6 .
TGTGCCAGCAGCGTAAAGTTAGGGACAATGGGCACCGGGGAGCTGTTTTTT CASSVKLGTMGTGELFF TRBJ2-2 few TRBV9 .
TGTGCCAGCAGCCACGCAGACAGGGGGATGTACGAGCAGTACTTC CASSHADRGMYEQYF TRBJ2-7 few TRBV14 TRBD1
TGCGCCAGCAGCCTAAACCTGAACAGGGGGACCGGGGAGCTGTTTTTT CASSLNLNRGTGELFF TRBJ2-2 once TRBV4-3 TRBD1
TGCGCCAGCAGGGAGGGGAGAGATGAAAAACTGTTTTTT CASREGRDEKLFF TRBJ1-4 . TRBV5-1 .
TGTGCCATCAGTGAGAAGATAGCGGGAGTGCGCACAGATACGCAGTATTTT CAISEKIAGVRTDTQYF TRBJ2-3 . TRBV10-3 TRBD2
TGCAGTGCTAGAGAAGGGGAGGTAATATCCTATGGCTACACCTTC CSAREGEVISYGYTF TRBJ1-2 . TRBV20-1 .
TGCGCCAGCAGCTTGGCCGGGTATAGTGAGCAGTTCTTC CASSLAGYSEQFF TRBJ2-1 few TRBV5-1 .
TGCAGCGTGACGAGGAAGACTGAAGCTTTCTTT CSVTRKTEAFF TRBJ1-1 . TRBV29-1 .
TGTGCCAGCAGCGTAGTCGGGAGAGACACTGAAGCTTTCTTT CASSVVGRDTEAFF TRBJ1-1 . TRBV9 .
TGTGCCAGCAGTTACACGGATGCGGGGGGCTACACCTTC CASSYTDAGGYTF TRBJ1-2 few TRBV6-5 .
TGTGCCACCAGCAGAGATCTCGGGGTCGGGTCCTACGAGCAGTACTTC CATSRDLGVGSYEQYF TRBJ2-7 few TRBV15 .
TGTGCCAGCAGCCAAGAGCCCCTTAGGCGGTCGGAGCAGTACTTC CASSQEPLRRSEQYF TRBJ2-7 once TRBV4-2 .